This T cell receptor beta chain was found in a study of T cell responses to AZD1222 COVID-19 vaccine. Overall study findings and caveats: Just a handful of AZD1222 recipients tested seropositive at baseline.

Trimming pared 10 bases from V and 2 bases from J, leaving 11 bases between. The CDR3 has 12 residues. The germline CDR1 and CDR2 sequences are MNHEY and SMNVEV (reference sequence). Points on this clone: The antigen remains undetermined.

Clones were sequenced by immunoSEQ multiplex PCR, and TCRdb holds only the in-frame ones, with some missing. The sample holds a few hundred thousand clones; 90% to 95% are singletons and the top ten take 0.55%. The source of this sequence is an adult in good health. The sample here was peripheral blood, taken on day 0 of AZD1222 vaccination. The rearrangement links TRBV27 to TRBJ1-2; perhaps TRBD1 as D (6 bases). CDR3 in DNA: TGTGCCACCGGGAGGGGGAACTATGGCTACACCTTC. Its translation: CATGRGNYGYTF.